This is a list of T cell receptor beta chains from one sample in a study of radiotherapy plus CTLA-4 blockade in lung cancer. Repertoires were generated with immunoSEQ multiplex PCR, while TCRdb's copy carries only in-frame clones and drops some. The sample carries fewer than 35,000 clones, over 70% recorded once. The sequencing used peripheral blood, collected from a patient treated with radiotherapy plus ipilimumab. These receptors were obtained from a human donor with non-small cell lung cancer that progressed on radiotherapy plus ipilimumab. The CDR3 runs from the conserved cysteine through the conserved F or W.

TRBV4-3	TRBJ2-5	CASSQGVAETQYF
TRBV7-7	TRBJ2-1	CASSLASGGLHNEQFF
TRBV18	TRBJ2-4	CASRTRTGENIQYF
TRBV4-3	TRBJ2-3	CASSQERTSGGPDTQYF
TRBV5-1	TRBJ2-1	CASSDGTSGEQFF
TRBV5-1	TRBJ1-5	CASSLGTGKEPQHF
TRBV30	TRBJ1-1	CAWSVQTNTEAFF
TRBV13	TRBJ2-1	CASSGRGYNEQFF
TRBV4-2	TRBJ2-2	CASSQVGGGTGELFF
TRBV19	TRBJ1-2	CASSMRAVEIYGYTF
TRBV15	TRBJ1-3	CATSRRASNSYLGGNTIYF
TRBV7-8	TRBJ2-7	CASGEVPYEQYF
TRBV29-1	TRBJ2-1	CSVGQSEGASNEQFF
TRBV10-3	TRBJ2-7	CAISTTGTSSYEQYF
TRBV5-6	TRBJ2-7	CASSPETGFGYEQYF
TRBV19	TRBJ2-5	CASSPLGTFQETQYF
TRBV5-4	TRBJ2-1	CASSWQGKSSYNEQFF
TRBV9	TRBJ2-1	CASSVLAGAYNEQFF
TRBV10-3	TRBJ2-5	CAIKARRERETQYF
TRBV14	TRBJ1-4	CASSQGLGPPILFF
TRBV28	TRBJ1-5	CASSEDRVDSNQPQHF
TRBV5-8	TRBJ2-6	CASSPVRGFHPSGANVLTF
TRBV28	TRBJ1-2	CASTLTTGGHGYTF
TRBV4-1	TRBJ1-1	CASSQDLRGGGNTEAFF
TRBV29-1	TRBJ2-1	CSVTGTSSNEQFF
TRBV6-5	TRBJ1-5	CASSSKGNSNQPQHF
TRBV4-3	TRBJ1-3	CASSQDSSSGNTIYF
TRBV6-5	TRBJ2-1	CASMGGPYNEQFF
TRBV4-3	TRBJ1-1	CASSQGSLGALNTEAFF
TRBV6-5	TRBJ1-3	CASSLQGASGNTIYF
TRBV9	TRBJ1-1	CASSVPGTGNTEAFF
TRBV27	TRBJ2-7	CASSQRNGTFIKQYF
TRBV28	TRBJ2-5	CASTTLTGGGGQETQYF
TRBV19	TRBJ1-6	CASSIIGSPLHF
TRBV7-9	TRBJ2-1	CASSRTSGLAGALYNEQFF
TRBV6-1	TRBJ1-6	CASSEGQGRSYNSPLHF
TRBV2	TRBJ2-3	CAGEAGWTADTQYF
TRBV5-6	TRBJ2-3	CASSFTDTQYF
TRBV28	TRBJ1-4	CASARTGSIPTNEKLFF
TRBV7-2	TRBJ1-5	CASSLSTISNQPQHF
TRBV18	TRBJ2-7	CASSPPASAQEQYF
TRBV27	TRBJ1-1	CASSFRGLNTEAFF
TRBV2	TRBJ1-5	CASSAGQKYQPQHF
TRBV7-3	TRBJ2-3	CASSLIGQGPDTQYF
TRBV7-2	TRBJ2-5	CASSPGTTGQTQYF
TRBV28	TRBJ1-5	CASSTRRVSNQPQHF
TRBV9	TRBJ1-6	CASSVGAGDGAPLHF
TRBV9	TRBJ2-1	CASSVVATTHNEQFF
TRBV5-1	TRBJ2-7	CASRETPNRGAYEQYF